This entry lists 17 T cell receptor beta chains sequenced from one sample in a study of neurological immune-mediated disorders. Each CDR3 protein gets one entry after TCRdb re-called the 5' RACE reads with MiXCR. This sample has 45,000 to 70,000 distinct CDR3 sequences, with more than 4% found just once. Sample: PBMCs. The receptors were sampled from a man aged 45-65 years with multiple sclerosis.

This clonotype turned up a few times. The chain uses TRBV27 and TRBJ1-1; D unresolved. With 6 bases removed from V and 3 bases from J, the gap between germline ends came to 14 bases. Germline V lookup: CDR1 MNHEY, CDR2 SMNVEV (reference sequence). CDR3 length equals 14 residues. In nucleotides, the CDR3 is TGTGCCAGCAGACCCTCATCCGGGCACACTGAAGCTTTCTTT. It yields the protein CASRPSSGHTEAFF.

This clonotype has at least ten counts. J is TRBJ2-7 and V is TRBV3-1, with TRBD2 as a possible D gene (6 bases). V shed 1 base and J shed 2 bases, with 21 bases lying between them. The germline CDR1 and CDR2 sequences are LGHDT and YNNKEL (reference sequence). CDR3 size: 18 residues. CDR3 bases: TGTGCCAGCAGCCAAGGCCGGGTTGGGCCCCCGGGGGCCTACGAGCAGTACTTC. Translating gives CASSQGRVGPPGAYEQYF.

The rearrangement uses TRBV28 and TRBJ1-5, with D tentatively TRBD1 (5 bases). Germline V CDR1 and CDR2: MDHEN, SYDVKM. V was clipped by 3 bases and J by 5 bases, with 14 bases between them. This CDR3 has 15 residues. CDR3: CASSFPNRRDQPQHF. CDR3 nucleotides: TGTGCCAGCAGTTTCCCAAACAGGCGAGATCAGCCCCAGCATTTT. The full variable domain, completed using reference TRBV28 and TRBJ1-5, is DVKVTQSSRYLVKRTGEKVFLECVQDMDHENMFWYRQDPGLGLRLIYFSYDVKMKEKGDIPEGYSVSREKKERFSLILESASTNQTSMYLCASSFPNRRDQPQHFGDGTRLSIL.

With regard to this clonotype: A junction boundary mismatches the germline segment, possibly from a read error. This sequence joins TRBV12-3 or TRBV12-4 and TRBJ1-6; D not resolved. This CDR3 contains 13 residues. Here the CDR3 DNA reads TGTGCCAGCAGTTTTTCCTCGGATTCACCCCTCAACTTT. Protein product: CASSFSSDSPLNF.

This clonotype was recorded a few times. J is TRBJ1-5 and V is TRBV6-6; TRBD1 might be the D (6 bases). With 5 bases removed from V and 7 bases from J, the gap between germline ends came to 12 bases. Germline values: CDR1 MNHNY, CDR2 SVGAGI (reference sequence). This CDR3 region has 13 residues. The CDR3 protein is CASSPQGGQPQHF. For the CDR3, the DNA is TGTGCCAGCAGTCCACAGGGTGGGCAGCCCCAGCATTTT.

This clonotype has ten or more counts. The chain is built from TRBV6-5 and TRBJ2-3; D not resolved. The germline gives CDR1 MNHEY, CDR2 SVGAGI. This CDR3 is built from 13 residues. The V gene lost 2 bases and the J gene lost 3 bases, with 6 bases spanning the gap. The CDR3 nucleotides are TGTGCCAGCAGTTACCCCGGGACAGATACGCAGTATTTT. Translating gives CASSYPGTDTQYF.

This clonotype was recorded at least ten times. The genes are TRBV20-1 and TRBJ2-4, with D possibly matching TRBD1 (6 bases). The CDR3 extends over 14 amino acids. The germline CDR1 and CDR2 sequences are DFQATT and SNEGSKA (reference sequence). The V gene lost 4 bases and the J gene lost 0 bases, with 10 bases spanning the gap. The CDR3 region has the DNA TGCAGTGCTACCCAGGGGCTAGCCAAAAACATTCAGTACTTC. Translation: CSATQGLAKNIQYF.

V is TRBV7-9 and J is TRBJ2-2; a possible D gene is TRBD2 (5 bases). The V and J ends lost 5 bases and 4 bases respectively, with 20 bases between them. Germline lookup yields CDR1 SEHNR and CDR2 FQNEAQ (reference sequence). CDR3 size: 17 residues. The CDR3 DNA follows: TGTGCCAGCAGCCGAAATAGCGTAGGGATGAGCACCGGGGAGCTGTTTTTT. Amino acid sequence: CASSRNSVGMSTGELFF.

This clonotype appeared many times. The chain has TRBV5-1 and TRBJ2-7; the D gene is possibly TRBD1 (5 bases). Germline V lookup: CDR1 SGHRS, CDR2 YFSETQ. Trimming shortened V by 1 base and J by 5 bases, and 16 bases separated the two germline ends. The CDR3 loop spans 15 amino acids. The CDR3 protein is CASSLSQGLLDEQYF. Here the CDR3 DNA reads TGCGCCAGCAGCTTGAGCCAGGGCTTACTCGACGAGCAGTACTTC.

This clonotype was recorded many times. The rearrangement joins TRBV7-3 to TRBJ2-6, with 9 bases that match TRBD1. The CDR3 has 17 residues. The V segment lost 4 bases and the J segment 0 bases; nucleotides outside the gene matches: 4. Per the germline V gene, CDR1 is SGHTA and CDR2 is FQGTGA. The CDR3 reads CASSSMTGGSGANVLTF. The DNA for the CDR3 is TGTGCCAGCAGCTCGATGACAGGGGGCTCTGGGGCCAACGTCCTGACTTTC.

This clonotype showed up many times. The CDR3 DNA sequence: TGCAGCGTTCCCATTGGTAGCGGTGGAGACTATGGCTACACCTTC. Translating it yields CSVPIGSGGDYGYTF. This chain links TRBV29-1 with TRBJ1-2, with D unclear. V lost 5 bases and J lost 3, with 19 bases in between. Germline CDR1 and CDR2: SQVTM and ANQGSEA. This CDR3 is built from 15 residues.

This clonotype was observed a handful of times. A much larger clone differs from this one at a single base, so this may be a read error. The chain links TRBV29-1 to TRBJ2-7; possible D gene TRBD2, 6 bases. This CDR3 is built from 13 residues. V was cut by 4 bases and J by 1 base, with 11 bases left in between. Per germline, CDR1 SQVTM and CDR2 ANQGSEA. The CDR3 spells CSVVRGKSYEQYF. In DNA form, the CDR3 reads TGCAGCGTTGTGCGGGGAAAATCCTACGAGCAGTACTTC.

The chain uses TRBV3-1 and TRBJ2-5; tentative D call: TRBD2 (6 bases). CDR1 is LGHDT, CDR2 YNNKEL, per germline (reference sequence). V was cut by 3 bases and J by 5 bases, with 10 bases left in between. This CDR3 comprises 13 residues. The CDR3 spells CASSQASVETQYF. In DNA, the CDR3 is TGTGCCAGCAGCCAGGCTAGCGTGGAGACCCAGTACTTC.

In its sample, this clonotype was seen many times. The rearrangement joins TRBV20-1 to TRBJ1-5, with D perhaps TRBD1 (5 bases). The V gene lost 6 bases and the J gene lost 6 bases, with 12 bases spanning the gap. Germline CDR1 is DFQATT and CDR2 is SNEGSKA (reference sequence). This CDR3 is 12 amino acids long. The CDR3 spells CSAQSGRQPQHF. The CDR3 DNA sequence: TGCAGTGCGCAGTCGGGACGTCAGCCCCAGCATTTT.

This clonotype occurred many times. This rearrangement joins TRBV7-9 to TRBJ2-1; 7 bases fit TRBD2. Per germline, CDR1 SEHNR and CDR2 FQNEAQ (reference sequence). This CDR3 region has 15 residues. Trimming took 6 bases from V and 2 from J; bases not matched to a gene: 7. This CDR3 reads CASRNTTSTYNEQFF. The CDR3 nucleotides read TGTGCCAGCAGGAATACGACTAGCACCTACAATGAGCAGTTCTTC.

This clonotype was seen only once. The chain has TRBV5-1 and TRBJ2-1; possible D gene TRBD2, 5 bases. CDR1 and CDR2 (germline): SGHRS, YFSETQ. The CDR3 spans 14 residues. The V end was cut by 4 bases, the J end by 6 bases, with 14 bases between. The CDR3 loop reads CASSPGNKSNEQFF. CDR3 DNA: TGCGCCAGCAGCCCGGGAAATAAGTCCAATGAGCAGTTCTTC.

This clonotype was detected many times. The rearrangement links TRBV27 to TRBJ1-2; TRBD1 matches at 8 bases. This CDR3 is built from 13 residues. V dropped 4 bases and J dropped 6; count of bases not matched to a gene: 4. Per the germline V gene, CDR1 is MNHEY and CDR2 is SMNVEV (reference sequence). The CDR3 DNA reads as TGTGCCAGCAGTTGGGGGACAGGAGATGGCTACACCTTC. Translation: CASSWGTGDGYTF.